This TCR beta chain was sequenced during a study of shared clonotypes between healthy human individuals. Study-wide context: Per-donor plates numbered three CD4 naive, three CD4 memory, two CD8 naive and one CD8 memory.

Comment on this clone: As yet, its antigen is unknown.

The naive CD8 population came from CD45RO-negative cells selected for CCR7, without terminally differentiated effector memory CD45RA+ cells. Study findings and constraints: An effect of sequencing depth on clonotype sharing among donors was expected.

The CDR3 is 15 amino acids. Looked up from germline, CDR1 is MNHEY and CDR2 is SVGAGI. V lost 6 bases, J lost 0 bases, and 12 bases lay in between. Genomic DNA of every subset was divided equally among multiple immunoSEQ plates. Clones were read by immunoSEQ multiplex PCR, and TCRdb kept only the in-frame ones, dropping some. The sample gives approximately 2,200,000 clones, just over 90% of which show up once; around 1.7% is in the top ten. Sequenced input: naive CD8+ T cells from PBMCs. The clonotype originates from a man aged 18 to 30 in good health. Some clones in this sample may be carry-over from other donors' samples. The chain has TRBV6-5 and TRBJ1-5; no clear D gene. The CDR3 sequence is CASRPRQVSNQPQHF. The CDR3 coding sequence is TGTGCCAGCAGACCCCGGCAGGTTAGCAATCAGCCCCAGCATTTT.